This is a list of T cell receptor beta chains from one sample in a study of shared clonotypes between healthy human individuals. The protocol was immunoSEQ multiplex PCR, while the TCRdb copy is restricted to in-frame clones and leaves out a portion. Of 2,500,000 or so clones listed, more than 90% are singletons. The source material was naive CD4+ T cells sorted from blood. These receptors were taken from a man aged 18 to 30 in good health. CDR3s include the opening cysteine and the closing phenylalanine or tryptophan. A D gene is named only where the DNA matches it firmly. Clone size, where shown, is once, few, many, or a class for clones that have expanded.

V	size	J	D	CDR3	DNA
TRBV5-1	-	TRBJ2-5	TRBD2	CASSVRTSGQETQYF	TGCGCCAGCAGCGTCCGGACTAGCGGACAAGAGACCCAGTACTTC
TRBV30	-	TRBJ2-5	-	CAWSVQGGETQYF	TGTGCCTGGAGTGTTCAGGGAGGAGAGACCCAGTACTTC
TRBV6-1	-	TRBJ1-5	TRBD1	CASTRGHSNQPQHF	TGTGCCAGCACAAGGGGGCACAGCAATCAGCCCCAGCATTTT
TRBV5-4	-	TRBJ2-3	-	CASSRTGDGTDTQYF	TGTGCCAGCAGTAGGACCGGGGACGGCACAGATACGCAGTATTTT
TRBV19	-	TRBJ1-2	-	CASSPYGKGGYTF	TGTGCCAGTAGTCCGTACGGTAAAGGCGGCTACACCTTC
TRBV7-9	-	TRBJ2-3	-	CASSLRGAYSTSTDTQYF	TGTGCCAGCAGCTTAAGAGGGGCGTATTCCACTAGCACAGATACGCAGTATTTT
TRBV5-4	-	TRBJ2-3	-	CASSAPGDSTDTQYF	TGTGCCAGCAGCGCCCCGGGGGACAGTACAGATACGCAGTATTTT
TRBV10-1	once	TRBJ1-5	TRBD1	CASRSLSGGVANQPQHF	TGCGCCAGCAGAAGTTTGTCAGGGGGAGTTGCCAATCAGCCCCAGCATTTT
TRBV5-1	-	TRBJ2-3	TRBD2	CASSLAGTSSTDTQYF	TGCGCCAGCAGCTTGGCCGGGACTAGCTCCACAGATACGCAGTATTTT
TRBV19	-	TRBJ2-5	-	CASTGGAGHQETQYF	TGTGCCAGTACGGGCGGAGCTGGGCACCAAGAGACCCAGTACTTC
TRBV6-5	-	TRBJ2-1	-	CASSQIGNEQFF	TGTGCCAGCAGTCAGATTGGCAATGAGCAGTTCTTC
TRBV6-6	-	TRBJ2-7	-	CASSSDPTYEQYF	TGTGCCAGCAGTTCCGACCCTACCTACGAGCAGTACTTC
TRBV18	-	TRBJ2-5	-	CASSRYRGGETQYF	TGTGCCAGCTCACGTTACAGGGGAGGGGAGACCCAGTACTTC
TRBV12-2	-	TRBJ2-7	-	CASRLVCPGSYEQYF	TGTGCAAGTCGCTTAGTTTGTCCAGGTAGCTACGAGCAGTACTTC
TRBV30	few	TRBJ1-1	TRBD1	CAWRGQANTEAFF	TGTGCCTGGAGGGGACAGGCGAACACTGAAGCTTTCTTT
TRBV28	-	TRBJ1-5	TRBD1	CASSPSRGSNQPQHF	TGTGCCAGCAGTCCCTCCAGGGGGAGCAATCAGCCCCAGCATTTT
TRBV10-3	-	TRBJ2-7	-	CAISGRGDPSYEQYF	TGTGCCATCAGTGGTAGGGGTGACCCATCCTACGAGCAGTACTTC
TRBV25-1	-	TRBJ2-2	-	CASSQTSNTGELFF	TGTGCCAGCAGCCAGACCTCGAACACCGGGGAGCTGTTTTTT
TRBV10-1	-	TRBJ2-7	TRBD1	CASSERTGGEQYF	TGCGCCAGCAGTGAAAGGACAGGGGGCGAGCAGTACTTC
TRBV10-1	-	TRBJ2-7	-	CASSEGLPGLYEQYF	TGCGCCAGCAGTGAGGGACTCCCGGGTTTATACGAGCAGTACTTC
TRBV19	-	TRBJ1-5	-	CASSIQRPRALSNQPQHF	TGTGCCAGTAGTATCCAAAGACCCCGTGCCCTTAGCAATCAGCCCCAGCATTTT
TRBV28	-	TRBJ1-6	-	CASRGYSYNSPLHF	TGTGCCAGCAGGGGATACTCCTATAATTCACCCCTCCACTTT
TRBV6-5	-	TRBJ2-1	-	CASSALVNNEQFF	TGTGCCAGCAGTGCCCTCGTGAACAATGAGCAGTTCTTC
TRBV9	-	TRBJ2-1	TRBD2	CASSAPWTSGSEQFF	TGTGCCAGCAGCGCCCCCTGGACTAGCGGTAGTGAGCAGTTCTTC
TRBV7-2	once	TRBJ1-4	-	CASSGGGFTNEKLFF	TGTGCCAGCAGTGGAGGGGGGTTCACTAATGAAAAACTGTTTTTT
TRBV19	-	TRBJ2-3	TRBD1	CASSMGQGADTQYF	TGTGCCAGTAGTATGGGACAGGGGGCAGATACGCAGTATTTT
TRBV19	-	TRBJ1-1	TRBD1	CASSGTGTGGTTAFF	TGTGCCAGTAGTGGTACCGGGACAGGGGGTACTACGGCTTTCTTT
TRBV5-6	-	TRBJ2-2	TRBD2	CASTTGRLAGGLGELFF	TGTGCCAGCACCACCGGGAGATTAGCGGGGGGTTTAGGGGAGCTGTTTTTT
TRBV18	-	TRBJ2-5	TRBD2	CASSPQAGVSETQYF	TGTGCCAGCTCACCACAAGCGGGAGTTTCAGAGACCCAGTACTTC
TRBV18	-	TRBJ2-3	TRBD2	CASSPPGLAGSTDTQYF	TGTGCCAGCTCACCACCGGGGCTAGCGGGAAGCACAGATACGCAGTATTTT
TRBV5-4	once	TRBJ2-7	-	CASSSLDRWNEQYF	TGTGCCAGCAGCTCTCTGGACCGATGGAACGAGCAGTACTTC
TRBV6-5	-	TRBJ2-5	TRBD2	CASSYAGLTKETQYF	TGTGCCAGCAGTTACGCGGGACTAACCAAAGAGACCCAGTACTTC
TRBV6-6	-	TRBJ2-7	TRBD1	CASSSPPGQDFKQYF	TGTGCCAGCAGCTCCCCGCCGGGACAGGACTTTAAGCAGTACTTC
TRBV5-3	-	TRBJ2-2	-	CARSLRAEINTGELFF	TGTGCCAGAAGCTTAAGGGCGGAGATTAACACCGGGGAGCTGTTTTTT
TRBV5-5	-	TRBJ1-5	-	CASSLLDGHNQPQHF	TGTGCCAGCAGCTTGTTGGACGGTCACAATCAGCCCCAGCATTTT
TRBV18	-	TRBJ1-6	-	CASSPLSEGNSPLHF	TGTGCCAGCTCACCATTATCGGAGGGTAATTCACCCCTCCACTTT
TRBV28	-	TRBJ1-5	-	CASRGSLQPQHF	TGTGCCAGCAGGGGTTCCCTTCAGCCCCAGCATTTT